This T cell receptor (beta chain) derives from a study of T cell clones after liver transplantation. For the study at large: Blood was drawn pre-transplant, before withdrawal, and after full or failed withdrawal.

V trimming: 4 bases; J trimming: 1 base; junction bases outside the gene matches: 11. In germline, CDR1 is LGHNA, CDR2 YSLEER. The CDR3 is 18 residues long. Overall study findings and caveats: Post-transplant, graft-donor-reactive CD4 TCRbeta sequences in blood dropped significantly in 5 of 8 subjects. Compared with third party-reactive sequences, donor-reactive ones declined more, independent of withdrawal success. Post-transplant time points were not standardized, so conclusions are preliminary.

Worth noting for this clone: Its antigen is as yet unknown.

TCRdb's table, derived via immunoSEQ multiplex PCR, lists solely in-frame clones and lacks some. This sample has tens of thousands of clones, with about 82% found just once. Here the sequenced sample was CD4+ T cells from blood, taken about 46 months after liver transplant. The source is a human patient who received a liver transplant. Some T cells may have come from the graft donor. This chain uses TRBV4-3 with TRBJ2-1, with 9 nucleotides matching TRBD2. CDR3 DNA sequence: TGCGCCAGCAGCCTCTCTAGCGGGGAAAGAGTGTCCTACAATGAGCAGTTCTTC. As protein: CASSLSSGERVSYNEQFF.